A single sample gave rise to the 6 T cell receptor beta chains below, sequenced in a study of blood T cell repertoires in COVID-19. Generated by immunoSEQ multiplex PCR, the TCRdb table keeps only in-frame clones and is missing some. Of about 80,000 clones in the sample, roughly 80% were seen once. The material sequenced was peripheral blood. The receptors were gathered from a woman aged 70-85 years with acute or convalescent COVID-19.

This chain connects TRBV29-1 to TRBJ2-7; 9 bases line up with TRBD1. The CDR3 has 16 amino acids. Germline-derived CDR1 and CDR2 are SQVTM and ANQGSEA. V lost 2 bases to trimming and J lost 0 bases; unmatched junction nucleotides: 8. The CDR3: CSVESGTGLLSYEQYF. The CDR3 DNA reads TGCAGCGTTGAATCCGGGACAGGGCTACTCTCCTACGAGCAGTACTTC.

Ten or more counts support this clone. CDR3 region: CASSLTFGLAGSYEQYF. CDR3 in DNA: TGTGCCAGCAGCTTGACTTTTGGTCTAGCGGGCTCCTACGAGCAGTACTTC. The chain recombines TRBV5-6 with TRBJ2-7, with 8 nucleotides matching TRBD2. The CDR3 length is 17 residues. Trimming removed 1 base from V and 0 bases from J; junction bases left unmatched: 9. The germline V gene has CDR1 SGHDT and CDR2 YYEEEE.

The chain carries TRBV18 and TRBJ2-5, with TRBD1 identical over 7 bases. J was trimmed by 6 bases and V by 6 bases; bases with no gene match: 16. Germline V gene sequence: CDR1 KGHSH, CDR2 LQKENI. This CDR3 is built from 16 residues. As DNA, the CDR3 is TGTGCCAGCTCTCGATTTACAGGGGACGAAGGAAAGACCCAGTACTTC. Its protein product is CASSRFTGDEGKTQYF.

The CDR3 loop is CASSSTTGIYEQYF. The CDR3 DNA follows: TGCGCCAGCAGCTCCACGACAGGGATCTACGAGCAGTACTTC. V gene TRBV5-1 combines with J gene TRBJ2-7; TRBD1 matches at 7 bases. The CDR3 has 14 amino acids. Germline V gene sequence: CDR1 SGHRS, CDR2 YFSETQ. V gave up 3 bases and J gave up 3 bases; unmatched junction bases: 6.

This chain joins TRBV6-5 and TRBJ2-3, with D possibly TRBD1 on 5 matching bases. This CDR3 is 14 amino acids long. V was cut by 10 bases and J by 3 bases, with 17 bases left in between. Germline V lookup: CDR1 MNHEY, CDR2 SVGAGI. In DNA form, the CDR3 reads TGTGCCACCCTAAATGGGGCCTCAACAGATACGCAGTATTTT. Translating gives CATLNGASTDTQYF.

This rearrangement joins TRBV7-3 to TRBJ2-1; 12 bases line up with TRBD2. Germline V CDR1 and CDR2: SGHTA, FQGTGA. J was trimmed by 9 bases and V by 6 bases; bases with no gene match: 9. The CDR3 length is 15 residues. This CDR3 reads CASSPKTSGRGEQFF. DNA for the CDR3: TGTGCCAGCAGTCCAAAGACTAGCGGGAGAGGTGAGCAGTTCTTC.